This T cell receptor beta chain stems from a study of blood T cell repertoires in COVID-19. Study details: Donors in the United States, Italy and Spain gave samples during acute or convalescent COVID-19. The analysed material was cDNA or gDNA that came from T cells, B-cell-depleted T cells, or PBMCs.

The germline CDR1 and CDR2 sequences are LNHDA and SQIVND (reference sequence). V lost 4 bases, J lost 0 bases, and 9 bases lay in between. There are 14 residues in the CDR3. Original methodology: Amplification from reference gene primers served as the basis for estimated nucleated cell counts. Some clones are missing from TCRdb's copy, which holds only in-frame ones; the method was immunoSEQ multiplex PCR. V and J calls and clone size are as listed in that table; D and trimming were resolved from the DNA. The sample holds roughly 350,000 clones, approximately 87% seen once. The sequenced material came from peripheral blood. V and J are TRBV19 and TRBJ1-1; TRBD1 is a possible D gene (6 bases). The receptor's source is a woman between 45 and 65 years old with active or convalescent COVID-19. DNA for the CDR3: TGTGCCAGTAGTAGAGGACAGATGAACACTGAAGCTTTCTTT. Translating it yields CASSRGQMNTEAFF.